These 14 T cell receptor beta chains share one sample of origin, sequenced in a study of blood T cell repertoires in COVID-19. Here immunoSEQ multiplex PCR was the method, and the copy in TCRdb shows in-frame clones only, minus some. The data show about 80,000 clones, about 78% seen once. Source material: peripheral blood. Receptors were obtained from a man aged 55 to 69 with COVID-19, enrolled during active disease.

This clone was seen more than once but under ten times. Additional DNA sequences in this sample encode the identical CDR3. The chain joins TRBV5-1 to TRBJ2-1; TRBD2 aligns across 12 bases. The ends lost 5 bases at V and 0 bases at J; junction bases unmatched: 3. Germline lookup yields CDR1 SGHRS and CDR2 YFSETQ. The CDR3 consists of 16 residues. Here the CDR3 reads CASSLTSGSSYNEQFF. As DNA, the CDR3 is TGCGCCAGCAGTTTGACTAGCGGGAGCTCCTACAATGAGCAGTTCTTC.

Notes on this clone: Other DNA variants within this sample encode the same CDR3. This chain links TRBV7-9 with TRBJ2-2, with 9 bases fitting TRBD1. Germline-derived CDR1 and CDR2 are SEHNR and FQNEAQ (reference sequence). The CDR3 runs to 14 residues. Trimming cost V 7 bases and J 4 bases; bases outside gene matches: 4. In DNA form, the CDR3 reads TGTGCCAGCACCCGACAGGGGGGCACCGGGGAGCTGTTTTTT. The encoded protein is CASTRQGGTGELFF.

The rearrangement joins TRBV19 to TRBJ2-5; D is perhaps TRBD2 (6 bases). V lost 3 bases and J lost 5, with 16 bases in between. The CDR3 loop spans 15 amino acids. Germline CDR1 is LNHDA and CDR2 is SQIVND (reference sequence). The CDR3 coding sequence is TGTGCCAGTAGTATCTTAGGGACTGGGAAGGAGACCCAGTACTTC. Translation: CASSILGTGKETQYF.

The rearrangement links TRBV7-2 to TRBJ2-1; 10 bases map to TRBD2. Germline-derived CDR1 and CDR2 are SGHTA and FQGNSA. The CDR3 has 18 amino acids. V dropped 3 bases and J dropped 0; count of bases not matched to a gene: 8. CDR3 DNA sequence: TGTGCCAGCAGCTTTGCAGGGACTAGCGAGAGCTCCTACAATGAGCAGTTCTTC. Protein sequence: CASSFAGTSESSYNEQFF.

The chain recombines TRBV19 with TRBJ2-1; 16 bases map to TRBD2. J lost 7 bases, V lost 0 bases, and 3 bases had no gene match. Germline CDR1 LNHDA, CDR2 SQIVND (reference sequence). The CDR3 totals 17 residues. CDR3 sequence (DNA): TGTGCCAGTAGTATAGAGGGACTAGCGGGGGGGCCAAATGAGCAGTTCTTC. Translating it yields CASSIEGLAGGPNEQFF.

V is TRBV13 and J is TRBJ1-2; 7 positions match TRBD1. The CDR3 sequence is 13 residues long. Germline-derived CDR1 and CDR2 are PRHDT and FYEKMQ (reference sequence). Unmatched junction bases numbered 0, after V lost 3 bases and J lost 2 bases. The CDR3 sequence is CASSLTGNYGYTF. DNA of the CDR3: TGTGCCAGCAGCTTGACAGGGAACTATGGCTACACCTTC.

The rearrangement joins TRBV3-1 (or the pseudogene TRBV3-2) to TRBJ2-5, with 10 bases that match TRBD2. V trimming: 6 bases; J trimming: 3 bases; junction bases outside the gene matches: 13. The CDR3 loop spans 17 amino acids. Looked up from germline, CDR1 is LGHDT and CDR2 is YNNKEL (reference sequence). The CDR3 loop reads CASSERGSGGVKETQYF. CDR3 in DNA: TGTGCCAGCAGTGAGAGGGGAAGCGGGGGGGTCAAAGAGACCCAGTACTTC.

This sequence joins TRBV15 and TRBJ1-1; D remains ambiguous. The germline V gene encodes CDR1 LNHNV and CDR2 YYDKDF (reference sequence). The CDR3 contains 12 residues. V was pared by 0 bases and J by 7 bases, with 6 bases between. As DNA, the CDR3 is TGTGCCACCAGCAGAGATGGAGTTGAAGCTTTCTTT. Protein: CATSRDGVEAFF.

The CDR3 nucleotides read TGTGCCAGCAGTGAGGAAAGGGGGCGGGAGCAGTACTTC. It yields the protein CASSEERGREQYF. This rearrangement joins TRBV2 to TRBJ2-7; 7 bases are a match to TRBD1. CDR3 length: 13 residues. With 3 bases clipped from V and 7 bases from J, the junction kept 6 bases outside the gene matches. CDR1 and CDR2 from the germline V gene are SNHLY and FYNNEI.

V gene TRBV6-5 combines with J gene TRBJ2-7; tentatively, D is TRBD1 (6 bases). Germline V lookup: CDR1 MNHEY, CDR2 SVGAGI. The V end lost 6 bases, the J end lost 2 bases, and 17 bases lay between the germline ends. This CDR3 has 15 residues. CDR3 nucleotides: TGTGCCAGCAGAAACCCTGGCACAGGGACCTACGAGCAGTACTTC. The encoded protein is CASRNPGTGTYEQYF.

This sequence joins TRBV6-6 and TRBJ2-3, with 7 bases fitting TRBD1. The junction had 4 bases not matched to a gene; V was cut back by 6 bases and J by 4 bases. Germline V lookup: CDR1 MNHNY, CDR2 SVGAGI (reference sequence). The CDR3 totals 13 residues. CDR3 DNA: TGTGCCAGCAGGACTCAGGGGGCAGATACGCAGTATTTT. As protein: CASRTQGADTQYF.

The chain is built from TRBV10-1 and TRBJ2-7; D remains unclear. Germline V lookup: CDR1 WNHNN, CDR2 SYGVQD (reference sequence). V dropped 8 bases and J dropped 0 bases, with 17 bases sitting between them. CDR3 length: 15 amino acids. This CDR3 reads CASPADSLSSYEQYF. The CDR3 nucleotides read TGCGCCAGCCCGGCAGACTCTTTAAGCTCCTACGAGCAGTACTTC.

As to this clone: The same CDR3 arises from other DNA sequences in this sample as well. The rearrangement links TRBV4-2 to TRBJ1-3; D remains unclear. CDR3 length: 15 amino acids. The germline V gene encodes CDR1 LGHNA and CDR2 YNFKEQ. With 0 bases removed from V and 0 bases from J, the gap between germline ends came to 6 bases. CDR3 loop: CASSQDRVSGNTIYF. The DNA of the CDR3 is TGTGCCAGCAGCCAAGATAGAGTCTCTGGAAACACCATATATTTT.

The chain couples TRBV7-2 to TRBJ1-2; D possibly corresponds to TRBD1 (5 bases). V lost 3 bases, J lost 0 bases, and 11 bases lay in between. Per the germline V gene, CDR1 is SGHTA and CDR2 is FQGNSA. The CDR3 totals 15 residues. CDR3 region: CASSFRGVTNYGYTF. CDR3 in DNA: TGTGCCAGCAGCTTTCGGGGGGTTACTAACTATGGCTACACCTTC.